This paragraph reports one T cell receptor beta chain. This specimen comes from a study of T-cell reconstitution after alpha-beta-depleted transplantation in children. Unique molecular identifiers were built into the TCRbeta library. TCRdb recomputed calls from the PCR reads with MiXCR, one row per CDR3 protein. The sample records some 600,000 distinct CDR3 sequences, around 17% being singletons. Germline trimming cut 2 bases from V and 6 bases from J; bases unmatched to any gene: 13. The germline gives CDR1 SGHRS, CDR2 YFSETQ. The CDR3 is 16 amino acids. The rearrangement uses TRBV5-1 and TRBJ2-7; TRBD2 aligns across 8 bases. This material consisted of PBMCs from the stem cell graft donor, taken from the stem cell graft. This TCR derives from a human donor who donated a stem cell graft to a child with acute myeloid leukemia. The CDR3 DNA follows: TGCGCCAGCAGCTTTGTAGCGGGGACCCAGACCTCCGAGCAGTACTTC. It is translated as CASSFVAGTQTSEQYF. Filled out from reference TRBV5-1 and TRBJ2-7, the complete variable domain reads KAGVTQTPRYLIKTRGQQVTLSCSPISGHRSVSWYQQTPGQGLQFLFEYFSETQRNKGNFPGRFSGRQFSNSRSEMNVSTLELGDSALYLCASSFVAGTQTSEQYFGPGTRLTVT.